This is a list of T cell receptor beta chains from one sample in a study of T cells in Graves' hyperthyroidism and ophthalmopathy. Each CDR3 protein gets one entry after TCRdb re-called the multiplex PCR reads with MiXCR. The sample includes about 300,000 distinct CDR3 sequences, around 16% seen only once; the top ten take around a third. The specimen sequenced was blood. All receptors come from a man aged 30 to 45 with Graves' hyperthyroidism. Each CDR3 is given with its conserved first and last residue. Each record gives: J gene, V gene, clone size, D gene, CDR3 protein, CDR3 DNA. A D gene is named only where the DNA matches it firmly. Rows may omit the clone size; those that give it use once, few, many or a size class.

TRBJ1-1 TRBV4-1 NA NA CASSQQVGSEAFF TGCGCCAGCAGCCAACAAGTGGGGAGTGAAGCTTTCTTT
TRBJ2-1 TRBV4-1 NA TRBD2 CASSQVASGSNEQFF TGCGCCAGCAGCCAAGTTGCTAGCGGGAGTAATGAGCAGTTCTTC
TRBJ2-2 TRBV19 NA TRBD1 CASSIDRRGLGTGELFF TGTGCCAGTAGTATAGATCGAAGGGGGCTTGGCACCGGGGAGCTGTTTTTT
TRBJ2-1 TRBV27 many TRBD2 CASSLGAGLAGGEEQFF TGTGCCAGCAGTTTAGGAGCTGGACTAGCGGGAGGGGAAGAGCAGTTCTTC
TRBJ1-3 TRBV5-1 once NA CASSLGGVGSSGNTIYF TGTGCCAGCAGCTTGGGAGGGGTAGGGAGCTCTGGAAACACCATATATTTT
TRBJ2-2 TRBV6-2/TRBV6-3 many NA CASTDTAWGELFF TGTGCCAGCACCGACACCGCGTGGGGGGAGCTGTTTTTT
TRBJ2-3 TRBV20-1 many TRBD2 CSAPGLAKDTQYF TGCAGTGCACCGGGACTAGCGAAAGATACGCAGTATTTT
TRBJ2-7 TRBV19 NA NA CASRPPGRPTYEQYF TGTGCCAGTAGGCCACCTGGGAGACCCACCTACGAGCAGTACTTC
TRBJ2-6 TRBV5-1 few NA CASSPISYSGANVLTF TGCGCCAGCAGCCCAATTAGTTACTCTGGGGCCAACGTCCTGACTTTC
TRBJ2-1 TRBV5-8 many NA CASSTDTGSYNEQFF TGTGCCAGCAGCACGGACACTGGCTCCTACAATGAGCAGTTCTTC
TRBJ1-3 TRBV2 NA TRBD1 CASGQGRISGNTIYF TGTGCCAGTGGACAGGGAAGGATCTCTGGAAACACCATATATTTT
TRBJ2-7 TRBV5-1 many TRBD2 CASSHPLAGGSYEQYF TGCGCCAGCAGCCATCCCCTAGCGGGAGGTTCTTACGAGCAGTACTTC
TRBJ2-3 TRBV19 NA TRBD1 CASSTSPGQGPDTQYF TGTGCCAGTAGTACATCCCCGGGACAGGGACCAGATACGCAGTATTTT
TRBJ2-7 TRBV11-2 many TRBD2 CASSRGETLTSYEQYF TGTGCCAGCAGCCGGGGGGAGACACTCACATCTTACGAGCAGTACTTC
TRBJ2-6 TRBV10-3 few TRBD1 CATRDRGSGANVLTF TGTGCCACCCGGGACAGGGGTTCTGGGGCCAACGTCCTGACTTTC
TRBJ2-1 TRBV7-6 few TRBD2 CASSLGGLATYNEQFF TGTGCCAGCAGCTTAGGCGGACTAGCGACTTACAATGAGCAGTTCTTC
TRBJ2-7 TRBV12-3/TRBV12-4 few NA CASSFTRGTDEQYF TGTGCCAGCAGTTTCACCAGAGGCACCGACGAGCAGTACTTC
TRBJ1-5 TRBV28 NA TRBD1 CATKRTGGGGQPQHF TGTGCCACCAAACGGACAGGGGGCGGGGGGCAGCCCCAGCATTTT
TRBJ2-7 TRBV28 many NA CASSFTGLGVYEQYF TGTGCCAGCAGTTTTACGGGCCTCGGCGTCTACGAGCAGTACTTC
TRBJ2-7 TRBV15 few NA CATSRDRSRREQYF TGTGCCACCAGCAGAGATCGGTCGAGACGCGAGCAGTACTTC
TRBJ2-5 TRBV7-9 NA TRBD2 CASSLGPAGDETQYF TGTGCCAGCAGCTTAGGCCCAGCGGGAGATGAGACCCAGTACTTC
TRBJ2-3 TRBV5-5 many NA CASSLISFTDTQYF TGTGCCAGCAGCTTGATCAGCTTCACAGATACGCAGTATTTT
TRBJ2-7 TRBV7-6 many TRBD1 CASSRTQGSEQYF TGTGCCAGCAGTAGGACACAGGGGAGCGAGCAGTACTTC
TRBJ2-1 TRBV19 few TRBD2 CASMLAGSWNEQFF TGTGCCAGTATGTTAGCGGGCTCCTGGAATGAGCAGTTCTTC
TRBJ2-1 TRBV7-9 many NA CASSLGNRAGTGSSYNEQFF TGTGCCAGCAGCTTAGGAAACCGGGCAGGGACTGGAAGCTCCTACAATGAGCAGTTCTTC
TRBJ1-5 TRBV28 many NA CASSLLGGRGNQPQHF TGTGCCAGCAGTTTATTGGGGGGCCGAGGCAATCAGCCCCAGCATTTT
TRBJ1-6 TRBV9 NA NA CASSPSRSYNSPLHF TGTGCCAGCAGCCCTTCGCGCTCCTATAATTCACCCCTCCACTTT
TRBJ1-5 TRBV18 few NA CASSLRARAGGNQPQHF TGTGCCAGCTCACTCCGAGCCCGGGCAGGAGGGAATCAGCCCCAGCATTTT
TRBJ2-1 TRBV5-1 few NA CASSLGAFSYNEQFF TGCGCCAGCAGCTTGGGAGCTTTTTCCTACAATGAGCAGTTCTTC
TRBJ1-5 TRBV13 few NA CASSLGGGGINQPQHF TGTGCCAGCAGCTTAGGTGGTGGGGGGATCAATCAGCCCCAGCATTTT
TRBJ2-1 TRBV7-2 many TRBD2 CASSLVGRNEQFF TGTGCCAGCAGCTTAGTCGGGAGGAATGAGCAGTTCTTC
TRBJ1-5 TRBV12-5 many TRBD1 CASGWDPGQTFYSNQPQHF TGTGCTAGTGGTTGGGACCCGGGACAGACCTTCTATAGCAATCAGCCCCAGCATTTT
TRBJ1-1 TRBV27 many NA CASRASVAATEAFF TGTGCCAGCAGGGCATCTGTGGCCGCCACTGAAGCTTTCTTT
TRBJ2-3 TRBV9 few NA CASSVEAGTDTQYF TGTGCCAGCAGCGTAGAGGCGGGCACAGATACGCAGTATTTT
TRBJ1-1 TRBV6-1 many NA CASSSKGTEAFF TGTGCCAGCAGTTCCAAGGGCACTGAAGCTTTCTTT
TRBJ2-5 TRBV11-1 many NA CASSFVRGETQYF TGTGCCAGCAGCTTCGTTCGGGGAGAGACCCAGTACTTC
TRBJ1-1 TRBV19 NA NA CASSTPGRINTEAFF TGTGCCAGTAGTACGCCGGGACGGATAAACACTGAAGCTTTCTTT
TRBJ1-3 TRBV27 many NA CASSLSRDGDTIYF TGTGCCAGCAGTTTAAGTAGGGACGGGGACACCATATATTTT
TRBJ2-1 TRBV24-1 few NA CATSTDLVQFF TGTGCCACAAGCACCGACCTTGTGCAGTTCTTC
TRBJ2-1 TRBV10-3 many TRBD1 CAISESIGTGNNEQFF TGTGCCATCAGTGAGTCGATCGGGACAGGGAACAATGAGCAGTTCTTC
TRBJ1-1 TRBV12-3/TRBV12-4 many NA CASRGGGTEAFF TGTGCCAGCAGGGGTGGTGGCACTGAAGCTTTCTTT
TRBJ2-1 TRBV28 few TRBD2 CASIETSGSSYNEQFF TGTGCCAGCATCGAGACTAGCGGGAGCTCCTACAATGAGCAGTTCTTC
TRBJ2-5 TRBV20-1 few NA CSQRDFEETQYF TGCAGTCAAAGGGACTTCGAGGAGACCCAGTACTTC
TRBJ1-2 TRBV10-3 NA NA CAISSGTGRSNYGYTF TGTGCCATCAGTTCCGGGACGGGGAGATCTAACTATGGCTACACCTTC
TRBJ2-7 TRBV15 many TRBD1 CATSSHGGGTGAYEQYF TGTGCCACCAGCAGTCACGGCGGGGGGACAGGGGCCTACGAGCAGTACTTC
TRBJ2-7 TRBV11-2 many TRBD1 CASSVDRASEQYF TGTGCCAGCAGCGTGGACAGGGCTAGCGAGCAGTACTTC
TRBJ2-1 TRBV24-1 many TRBD2 CATSEGGYNEQFF TGTGCCACCAGTGAGGGGGGGTACAATGAGCAGTTCTTC
TRBJ2-6 TRBV29-1 NA NA CSVEVVRGANVLTF TGCAGCGTTGAAGTTGTTAGGGGGGCCAACGTCCTGACTTTC
TRBJ1-1 TRBV14 NA NA CASSPLKRGNTEAFF TGTGCCAGCAGCCCCCTCAAGAGGGGGAACACTGAAGCTTTCTTT
TRBJ2-5 TRBV29-1 few NA CSVSQETQYF TGCAGCGTGTCTCAAGAGACCCAGTACTTC
TRBJ2-1 TRBV20-1 many NA CSAPGPYNEQFF TGCAGTGCCCCGGGTCCGTACAATGAGCAGTTCTTC
TRBJ2-1 TRBV29-1 many NA CSVVLESSYNEQFF TGCAGCGTTGTGTTAGAGAGCTCCTACAATGAGCAGTTCTTC
TRBJ1-1 TRBV30 few NA CAWSVALNTEAFF TGTGCCTGGAGTGTAGCCTTAAACACTGAAGCTTTCTTT
TRBJ1-2 TRBV12-3/TRBV12-4 many NA CASSLGPRDGYTF TGTGCCAGCAGTTTAGGCCCACGGGATGGCTACACCTTC
TRBJ2-5 TRBV5-1 many NA CASSSEGQRETQYF TGCGCCAGCAGCTCCGAAGGTCAGAGAGAGACCCAGTACTTC
TRBJ2-7 TRBV29-1 few NA CSVEDLRGAYEQYF TGCAGCGTTGAAGATCTAAGGGGGGCCTACGAGCAGTACTTC
TRBJ2-4 TRBV30 many NA CAWRGKGRVNIQYF TGTGCCTGGAGGGGAAAAGGTCGGGTAAACATTCAGTACTTC